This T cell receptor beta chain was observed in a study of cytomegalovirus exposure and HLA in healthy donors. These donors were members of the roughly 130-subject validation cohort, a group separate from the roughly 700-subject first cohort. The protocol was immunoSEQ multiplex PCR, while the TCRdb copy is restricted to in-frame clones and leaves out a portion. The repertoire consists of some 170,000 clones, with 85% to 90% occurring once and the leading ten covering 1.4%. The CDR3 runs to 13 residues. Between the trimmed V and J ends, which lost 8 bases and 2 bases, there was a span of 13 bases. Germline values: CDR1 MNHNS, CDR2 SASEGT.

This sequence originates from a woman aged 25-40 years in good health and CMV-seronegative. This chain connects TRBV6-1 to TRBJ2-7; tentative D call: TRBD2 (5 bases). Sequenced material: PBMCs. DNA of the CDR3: TGTGCCAGCGGGAGTAGTCCAGCCTACGAGCAGTACTTC. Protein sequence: CASGSSPAYEQYF.